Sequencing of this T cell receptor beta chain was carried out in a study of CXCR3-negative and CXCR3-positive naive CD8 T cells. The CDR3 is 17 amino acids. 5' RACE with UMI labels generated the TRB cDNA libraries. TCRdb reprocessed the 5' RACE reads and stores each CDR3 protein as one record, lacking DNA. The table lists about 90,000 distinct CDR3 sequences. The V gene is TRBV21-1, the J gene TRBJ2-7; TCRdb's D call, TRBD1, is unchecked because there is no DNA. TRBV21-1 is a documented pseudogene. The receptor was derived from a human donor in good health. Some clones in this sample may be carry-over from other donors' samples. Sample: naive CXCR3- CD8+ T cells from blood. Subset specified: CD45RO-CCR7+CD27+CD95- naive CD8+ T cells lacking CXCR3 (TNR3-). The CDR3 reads CASSKVGRGHPLDEQYF.